Each of the 25 T cell receptor beta chains below was sequenced from the same sample in a study of blood T cell repertoires in COVID-19. Using immunoSEQ multiplex PCR, the repertoire was profiled, and TCRdb retains in-frame clones only, with some absent. The sample lists 20,000 to 25,000 clones; about 80% were seen once. Sequenced: peripheral blood. These receptors originate from a man aged 70-80 years with acute or convalescent COVID-19.

The rearrangement uses TRBV24-1 and TRBJ2-2, with D unresolved. The CDR3 length is 13 residues. The germline CDR1 and CDR2 sequences are KGHDR and SFDVKD. V lost 10 bases and J lost 0, with 8 bases in between. The DNA for the CDR3 is TGTGCCACTCAGCGCCCGAACACCGGGGAGCTGTTTTTT. Protein product: CATQRPNTGELFF.

This chain joins TRBV3-1 (or the pseudogene TRBV3-2) and TRBJ1-1; D remains ambiguous. The V gene's germline CDR1 is LGHDT and CDR2 YNNKEL (reference sequence). CDR3 length: 13 residues. V gave up 0 bases and J gave up 9 bases, with 11 bases separating them. In DNA form, the CDR3 reads TGTGCCAGCAGCCAAGATCGCGGCCAGCAAGCTTTCTTT. It codes for CASSQDRGQQAFF.

The chain has TRBV30 and TRBJ1-5, with D unclear. CDR1 and CDR2 (germline): GTSNPN, SVGIG (reference sequence). Between the trimmed V and J ends, which lost 0 bases and 0 bases, there was a span of 6 bases. CDR3 length: 14 residues. In DNA form, the CDR3 reads TGTGCCTGGAGTGTATCCGTTAGCAATCAGCCCCAGCATTTT. Protein product: CAWSVSVSNQPQHF.

The chain employs TRBV4-3 and TRBJ1-6, with D hard to call. Trimming removed 4 bases from V and 4 bases from J, with 14 bases in between. CDR1 is LGHNA and CDR2 is YSLEER in the germline V gene. The CDR3 consists of 16 residues. The CDR3 DNA reads as TGCGCCAGCAGCCCCGCCCCCCGAGAGTATAATTCACCCCTCCACTTT. This codes for CASSPAPREYNSPLHF.

This chain links TRBV10-3 with TRBJ2-1, with D uncertain. Trimming removed 2 bases at V and 0 bases at J, with 14 bases between. Germline CDR1 is ENHRY and CDR2 is SYGVKD. The CDR3 runs to 17 residues. In DNA form, the CDR3 reads TGTGCCATCAGTGAGGGAGCCCTCTCGAGCTCCTACAATGAGCAGTTCTTC. This translates into CAISEGALSSSYNEQFF.

The rearrangement links TRBV11-3 to TRBJ2-1, with a weak D call TRBD2 (5 bases). The CDR3 sequence is 13 residues long. Germline V lookup: CDR1 SGHNT, CDR2 YENEEA. V lost 3 bases to trimming and J lost 7 bases, with 10 bases between them. The CDR3 protein is CASSLWTGNEQFF. The CDR3, as DNA: TGTGCCAGCAGCTTGTGGACTGGGAATGAGCAGTTCTTC.

V gene TRBV7-2 combines with J gene TRBJ1-1; no reliable D call. This CDR3 is 13 amino acids long. V was cut by 3 bases and J by 4 bases, with 9 bases left in between. Germline V gene data show CDR1 as SGHTA and CDR2 as FQGNSA. The CDR3 loop reads CASSLRLGTEAFF. The CDR3, as DNA: TGTGCCAGCAGCTTGAGGTTGGGCACTGAAGCTTTCTTT.

The chain employs TRBV6-2 or TRBV6-3 and TRBJ2-7; possibly TRBD2 for D (5 bases). Germline CDR1 MNHEY, CDR2 SVGEGT. V shed 1 base and J shed 9 bases, with 16 bases lying between them. This CDR3 contains 14 residues. The CDR3 region has the DNA TGTGCCAGCAGTTACTTGGACGGGGTCCACGGGCAGTACTTC. It yields the protein CASSYLDGVHGQYF.

The V and J genes are TRBV19 and TRBJ1-5; 12 nucleotides agree with TRBD1. With 7 bases clipped from V and 3 bases from J, the junction kept 19 bases outside the gene matches. Germline V gives CDR1 LNHDA, CDR2 SQIVND (reference sequence). The CDR3 loop spans 20 amino acids. CDR3 loop: CASKGSPRDRGLYDNQPQHF. CDR3 DNA: TGTGCCAGTAAGGGGTCGCCACGGGACAGGGGGCTATACGACAATCAGCCCCAGCATTTT.

A few counts support this clone. The rearrangement uses TRBV9 and TRBJ1-1, with TRBD1 as a possible D gene (5 bases). The CDR3 totals 14 residues. Germline CDR1 reads SGDLS; CDR2 reads YYNGEE. Trimming pared 3 bases from V and 1 base from J, leaving 10 bases between. In DNA form, the CDR3 reads TGTGCCAGCAGCGCCGACAGAGCGAACACTGAAGCTTTCTTT. Residues: CASSADRANTEAFF.

The chain carries TRBV7-2 and TRBJ2-5; D perhaps matches TRBD1 (7 bases). The germline V gene has CDR1 SGHTA and CDR2 FQGNSA. The V and J ends lost 5 bases and 4 bases respectively, with 17 bases between them. The CDR3 has 15 amino acids. DNA of the CDR3: TGTGCCAGCAGCCTCCTCGGAGGGGGCGGAGAGACCCAGTACTTC. Residues: CASSLLGGGGETQYF.

The table lists this clone with a count of one. The chain joins TRBV7-3 to TRBJ2-7; weak D call: TRBD2 (6 bases). V shed 6 bases and J shed 3 bases, with 15 bases lying between them. Germline CDR1 reads SGHTA; CDR2 reads FQGTGA. CDR3 size: 14 residues. CDR3 region: CASSPEGGVYEQYF. The CDR3 region has the DNA TGTGCCAGCAGTCCCGAAGGAGGGGTCTACGAGCAGTACTTC.

This clone was seen just once. This sequence joins TRBV6-5 and TRBJ2-7; D not resolved. This CDR3 is built from 12 residues. Germline lookup yields CDR1 MNHEY and CDR2 SVGAGI. V gave up 8 bases and J gave up 2 bases, with 10 bases separating them. The CDR3 is CASSDIAYEQYF. DNA of the CDR3: TGTGCCAGCTCCGACATCGCCTACGAGCAGTACTTC.

This chain connects TRBV6-4 to TRBJ2-2; D remains ambiguous. Germline CDR1 is MRHNA and CDR2 is SNTAGT. This CDR3 is 12 amino acids long. Trimming took off 3 bases at V and 5 bases at J, with 4 bases between the two ends. The CDR3 reads CASSERTGELFF. As DNA, the CDR3 is TGTGCCAGCAGTGAGAGGACCGGGGAGCTGTTTTTT.

The V gene is TRBV19, the J gene TRBJ2-2; 7 bases agree with TRBD1. Germline CDR1 reads LNHDA; CDR2 reads SQIVND (reference sequence). This CDR3 spans 15 amino acids. With 5 bases clipped from V and 5 bases from J, the junction kept 8 bases outside the gene matches. CDR3 loop: CASSPFPGQTGELFF. CDR3 sequence (DNA): TGTGCCAGTAGTCCTTTCCCGGGACAGACCGGGGAGCTGTTTTTT. The full variable domain, completed using reference TRBV19 and TRBJ2-2, is DGGITQSPKYLFRKEGQNVTLSCEQNLNHDAMYWYRQDPGQGLRLIYYSQIVNDFQKGDIAEGYSVSREKKESFPLTVTSAQKNPTAFYLCASSPFPGQTGELFFGEGSRLTVL.

This rearrangement joins TRBV30 to TRBJ2-5; 9 positions match TRBD2. The V gene end was trimmed by 0 bases and the J gene end by 9 bases; junction bases not matched to a gene: 14. This CDR3 is 16 amino acids long. CDR1 is GTSNPN and CDR2 is SVGIG in the germline V gene (reference sequence). Written as DNA, the CDR3 is TGTGCCTGGAGTGTACGGGATTCCGGCCGCGGGAGGGCCCAGTACTTC. It yields the protein CAWSVRDSGRGRAQYF.

This rearrangement joins TRBV4-3 to TRBJ2-3, with D perhaps matching TRBD1 (5 bases). V lost 0 bases and J lost 1, with 8 bases in between. CDR1 is LGHNA, CDR2 YSLEER, per germline. The CDR3 runs 15 residues. CDR3 sequence: CASSQEGRGTDTQYF. CDR3 nucleotide sequence: TGCGCCAGCAGCCAAGAGGGCAGGGGCACAGATACGCAGTATTTT.

The rearrangement uses TRBV7-8 and TRBJ2-1, with TRBD2 matching over 10 bases. V lost 5 bases to trimming and J lost 10 bases; unmatched junction nucleotides: 17. Germline V CDR1 and CDR2: SGHVS, FQNEAQ. The CDR3 has 17 residues. CDR3 nucleotides: TGTGCCAGCAGCCCGAGGCTAGCGGGAGCTTTCGAGAGCGAGCAGTTCTTC. The encoded protein is CASSPRLAGAFESEQFF. The variable domain in full, completed from reference TRBV7-8 and TRBJ2-1, reads GAGVSQSPRYKVAKRGQDVALRCDPISGHVSLFWYQQALGQGPEFLTYFQNEAQLDKSGLPSDRFFAERPEGSVSTLKIQRTQQEDSAVYLCASSPRLAGAFESEQFFGPGTRLTVL.

The chain is built from TRBV19 and TRBJ2-7; no definite D call. The CDR3 extends over 12 amino acids. Germline V gives CDR1 LNHDA, CDR2 SQIVND (reference sequence). Between the trimmed V and J ends, which lost 3 bases and 3 bases, there was a span of 6 bases. CDR3 region: CASSIGGYEQYF. The CDR3, as DNA: TGTGCCAGTAGTATTGGCGGCTACGAGCAGTACTTC.

This clone is a singleton in its sample. The rearrangement joins TRBV5-4 to TRBJ2-3; 10 nucleotides match TRBD2. Germline V gene sequence: CDR1 SGHNT, CDR2 YYREEE (reference sequence). This CDR3 spans 17 amino acids. The junction had 7 bases not matched to a gene; V was cut back by 2 bases and J by 1 base. CDR3 DNA: TGTGCCAGCAGCTTTCGGACTAGCGGCTGGGGCACAGATACGCAGTATTTT. It codes for CASSFRTSGWGTDTQYF.

This chain joins TRBV19 and TRBJ2-7; possibly TRBD1 for D (6 bases). Looked up from germline, CDR1 is LNHDA and CDR2 is SQIVND (reference sequence). This CDR3 has 14 residues. The germline V and J ends were trimmed by 2 bases and 5 bases, with 13 bases remaining between them. CDR3 loop: CASSIQGRVDEQYF. CDR3 DNA: TGTGCCAGTAGTATACAGGGGCGAGTCGACGAGCAGTACTTC.

CDR3: CAISEGRGGDNEQFF. DNA for the CDR3: TGTGCCATCAGTGAGGGCCGGGGTGGAGACAATGAGCAGTTCTTC. The chain combines TRBV10-3 with TRBJ2-1, with D perhaps TRBD2 (5 bases). Trimming stripped 2 bases from V and 5 bases from J, with 13 bases between. This CDR3 region has 15 residues. Germline assignment: CDR1 ENHRY and CDR2 SYGVKD.

The chain has TRBV19 and TRBJ2-6; TRBD1 matches 7 bases. The CDR3 runs 17 residues. Germline CDR1 LNHDA, CDR2 SQIVND (reference sequence). J gave up 0 bases and V 5 bases, and 7 bases lay outside the gene matches. The CDR3 DNA follows: TGTGCCAGTAGTTTGATGGGACAGTCCTCTGGGGCCAACGTCCTGACTTTC. Protein sequence: CASSLMGQSSGANVLTF.

The V call is TRBV3-1 (or the pseudogene TRBV3-2), the J call TRBJ2-3; the D gene is possibly TRBD2 (5 bases). This CDR3 is 15 amino acids long. The V gene's germline CDR1 is LGHDT and CDR2 YNNKEL (reference sequence). V lost 4 bases to trimming and J lost 1 base, with 12 bases between them. The CDR3 DNA is TGTGCCAGCAGCCCGGGAAGTGAGGGCACAGATACGCAGTATTTT. This encodes CASSPGSEGTDTQYF.

The chain is built from TRBV30 and TRBJ2-5; 7 positions match TRBD1. CDR1 is GTSNPN, CDR2 SVGIG, per germline (reference sequence). The V and J ends lost 2 bases and 2 bases, in that order; junction bases with no gene match: 2. This CDR3 is built from 13 residues. The chain's CDR3 is CAWSSGQQETQYF. The DNA of the CDR3 is TGTGCCTGGAGTTCGGGACAGCAAGAGACCCAGTACTTC.